This entry lists 6 T cell receptor beta chains sequenced from one sample in a study of T cells in Graves' hyperthyroidism and ophthalmopathy (dated by TCRdb to about 2019). Receptor amplification or capture employed multiplex PCR. Reads for this sample came from an Illumina HiSeq 2000. The TCR beta CDR3 regions were amplified from RNA transcripts. A first-round RT-PCR of the TCR CDR3 used the HTBI primer set with the Qiagen OneStep RT-PCR kit. TCRdb passed the public sequencing reads through fastp at Q25 and MiXCR, retaining productive beta sequences. Rows matching on CDR3 protein sequence are summarized as one entry with the most common DNA and genes. Across this sample there are 640,000 or so distinct CDR3 sequences, with over 12% seen only once. Less than 9% of the sample goes to the ten largest clones. Sequenced sample: blood. These receptors were collected from a woman aged 18-29 years with Graves' ophthalmopathy.

This clonotype was observed many times. This rearrangement joins TRBV11-1 to TRBJ2-1, with 8 nucleotides matching TRBD1. Germline assignment: CDR1 SGHAT and CDR2 FQDESV (reference sequence). The CDR3 sequence is 15 residues long. J was trimmed by 4 bases and V by 5 bases; bases with no gene match: 7. CDR3 sequence (DNA): TGTGCCAGCAGCCGCGGACAGGGACCTTACAATGAGCAGTTCTTC. Translated: CASSRGQGPYNEQFF.

The chain links TRBV5-1 to TRBJ2-3, with D tentatively TRBD2 (6 bases). Trimming stripped 3 bases from V and 1 base from J, with 12 bases between. CDR3 size: 15 residues. Germline CDR1 and CDR2: SGHRS and YFSETQ. CDR3 sequence reads: CASSSTGTGTDTQYF. DNA for the CDR3: TGCGCCAGCAGCTCGACGGGGACTGGCACAGATACGCAGTATTTT. Full variable domain (rest looked up from reference TRBV5-1 and TRBJ2-3): KAGVTQTPRYLIKTRGQQVTLSCSPISGHRSVSWYQQTPGQGLQFLFEYFSETQRNKGNFPGRFSGRQFSNSRSEMNVSTLELGDSALYLCASSSTGTGTDTQYFGPGTRLTVL.

This clonotype was found a few times. V gene TRBV7-9 combines with J gene TRBJ1-2; D remains unclear. This CDR3 is 13 amino acids long. V gave up 2 bases and J gave up 8 bases, with 12 bases separating them. Germline lookup yields CDR1 SEHNR and CDR2 FQNEAQ (reference sequence). CDR3 residues: CASSLLGERGYTF. The CDR3 nucleotides read TGTGCCAGCAGCTTACTCGGTGAGAGGGGCTACACCTTC.

This clonotype was detected many times. V gene TRBV6-2 or TRBV6-3 combines with J gene TRBJ2-5, with 14 bases matching TRBD2. This CDR3 has 15 residues. Unmatched junction bases numbered 3, after V lost 5 bases and J lost 4 bases. Germline V gene lookup returns CDR1 MNHEY and CDR2 SVGEGT. The CDR3 nucleotides read TGTGCCAGCAGTGACGGACTAGCGGGAGGAGAGACCCAGTACTTC. Translated: CASSDGLAGGETQYF.

Many counts were recorded for this clonotype. The chain has TRBV30 and TRBJ1-1, with TRBD1 identical over 9 bases. Germline loops: CDR1 GTSNPN, CDR2 SVGIG (reference sequence). The junction had 4 bases not matched to a gene; V was cut back by 0 bases and J by 5 bases. The length of the CDR3 is 14 residues. Here the CDR3 DNA reads TGTGCCTGGAGTGTAAAACAGGGGGCGACTGAAGCTTTCTTT. It encodes CAWSVKQGATEAFF.

The chain employs TRBV7-8 and TRBJ1-6; 7 nucleotides agree with TRBD1. The CDR3 loop spans 17 amino acids. The V segment lost 5 bases and the J segment 7 bases; nucleotides outside the gene matches: 14. Per the germline V gene, CDR1 is SGHVS and CDR2 is FQNEAQ. CDR3 loop: CASSDDRVGESNSPLHF. DNA of the CDR3: TGTGCCAGCAGCGATGACAGGGTAGGGGAATCCAATTCACCCCTCCACTTT.